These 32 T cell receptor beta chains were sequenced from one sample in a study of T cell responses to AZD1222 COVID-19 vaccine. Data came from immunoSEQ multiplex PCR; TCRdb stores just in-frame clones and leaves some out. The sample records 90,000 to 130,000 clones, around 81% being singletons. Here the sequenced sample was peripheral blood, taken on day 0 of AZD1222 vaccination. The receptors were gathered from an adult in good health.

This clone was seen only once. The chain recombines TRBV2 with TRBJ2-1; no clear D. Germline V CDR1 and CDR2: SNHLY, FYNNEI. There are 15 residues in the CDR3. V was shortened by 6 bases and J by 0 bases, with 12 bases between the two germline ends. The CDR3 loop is CASRGDGISYNEQFF. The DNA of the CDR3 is TGTGCCAGCAGAGGTGACGGAATCTCCTACAATGAGCAGTTCTTC.

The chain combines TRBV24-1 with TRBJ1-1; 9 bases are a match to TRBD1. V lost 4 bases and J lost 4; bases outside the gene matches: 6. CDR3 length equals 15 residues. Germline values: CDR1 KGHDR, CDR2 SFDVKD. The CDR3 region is CATSESDRGTTEAFF. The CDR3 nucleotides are TGTGCCACCAGTGAGTCGGACAGGGGAACCACTGAAGCTTTCTTT.

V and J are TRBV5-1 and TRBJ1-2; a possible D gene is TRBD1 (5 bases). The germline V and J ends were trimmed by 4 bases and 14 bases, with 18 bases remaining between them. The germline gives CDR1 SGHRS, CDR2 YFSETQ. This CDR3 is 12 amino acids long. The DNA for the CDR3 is TGCGCCAGCAGCAACCACGGGACTGATCAAACCTTC. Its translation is CASSNHGTDQTF. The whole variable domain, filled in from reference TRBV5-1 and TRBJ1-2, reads KAGVTQTPRYLIKTRGQQVTLSCSPISGHRSVSWYQQTPGQGLQFLFEYFSETQRNKGNFPGRFSGRQFSNSRSEMNVSTLELGDSALYLCASSNHGTDQTFGSGTRLTVV.

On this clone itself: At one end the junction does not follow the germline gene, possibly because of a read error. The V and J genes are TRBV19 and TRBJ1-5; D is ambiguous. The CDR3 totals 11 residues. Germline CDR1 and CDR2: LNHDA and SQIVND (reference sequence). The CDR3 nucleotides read TGTGCCAGTAGTAATTATCAGCACCAGCATTTT. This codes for CASSNYQHQHF. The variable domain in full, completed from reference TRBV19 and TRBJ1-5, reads DGGITQSPKYLFRKEGQNVTLSCEQNLNHDAMYWYRQDPGQGLRLIYYSQIVNDFQKGDIAEGYSVSREKKESFPLTVTSAQKNPTAFYLCASSNYQHQHFGDGTRLSIL.

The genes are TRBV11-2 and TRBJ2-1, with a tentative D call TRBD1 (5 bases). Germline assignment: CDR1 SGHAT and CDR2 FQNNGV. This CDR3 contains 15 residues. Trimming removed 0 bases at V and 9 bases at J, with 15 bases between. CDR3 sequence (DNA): TGTGCCAGCAGCTTAGATCATGCAGGGCAGGTTGAGCAGTTCTTC. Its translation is CASSLDHAGQVEQFF.

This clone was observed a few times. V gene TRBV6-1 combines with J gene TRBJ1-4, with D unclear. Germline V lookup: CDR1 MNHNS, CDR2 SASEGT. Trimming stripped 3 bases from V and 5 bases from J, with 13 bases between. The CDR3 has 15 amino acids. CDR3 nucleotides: TGTGCCAGCAGTGACGGGAGGGAACCAAATGAAAAACTGTTTTTT. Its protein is CASSDGREPNEKLFF.

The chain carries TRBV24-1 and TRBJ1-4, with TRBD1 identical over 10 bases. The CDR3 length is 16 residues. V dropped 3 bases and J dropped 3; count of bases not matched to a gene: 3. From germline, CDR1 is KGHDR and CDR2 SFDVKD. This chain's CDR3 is CATSDGGTGANEKLFF. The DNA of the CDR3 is TGTGCCACCAGTGATGGCGGGACAGGGGCTAATGAAAAACTGTTTTTT.

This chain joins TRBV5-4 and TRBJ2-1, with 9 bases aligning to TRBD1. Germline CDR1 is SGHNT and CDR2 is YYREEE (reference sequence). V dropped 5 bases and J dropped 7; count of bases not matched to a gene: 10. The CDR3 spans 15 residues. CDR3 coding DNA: TGTGCCAGCAGATCCGGGACAGGGCCGGGGAATGAGCAGTTCTTC. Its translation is CASRSGTGPGNEQFF.

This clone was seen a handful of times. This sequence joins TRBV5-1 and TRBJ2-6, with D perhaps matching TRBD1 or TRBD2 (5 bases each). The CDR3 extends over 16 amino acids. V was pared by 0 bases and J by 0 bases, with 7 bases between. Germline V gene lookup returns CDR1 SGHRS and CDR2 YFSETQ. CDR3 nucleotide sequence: TGCGCCAGCAGCTTGGTCGGGACCTCTGGGGCCAACGTCCTGACTTTC. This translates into CASSLVGTSGANVLTF.

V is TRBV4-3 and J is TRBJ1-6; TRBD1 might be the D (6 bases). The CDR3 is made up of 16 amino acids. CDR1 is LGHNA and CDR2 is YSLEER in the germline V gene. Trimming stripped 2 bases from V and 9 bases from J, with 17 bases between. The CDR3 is CASSQSQGGTGSPLHF. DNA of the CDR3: TGCGCCAGCAGCCAATCGCAAGGGGGTACAGGTTCACCCCTCCACTTT.

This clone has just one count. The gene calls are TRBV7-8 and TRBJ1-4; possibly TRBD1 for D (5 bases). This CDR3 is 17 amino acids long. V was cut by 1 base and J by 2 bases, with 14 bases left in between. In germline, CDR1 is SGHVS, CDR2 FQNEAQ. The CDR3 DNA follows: TGTGCCAGCAGCTTAGAATACGGTGGGGCCACTAATGAAAAACTGTTTTTT. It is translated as CASSLEYGGATNEKLFF.

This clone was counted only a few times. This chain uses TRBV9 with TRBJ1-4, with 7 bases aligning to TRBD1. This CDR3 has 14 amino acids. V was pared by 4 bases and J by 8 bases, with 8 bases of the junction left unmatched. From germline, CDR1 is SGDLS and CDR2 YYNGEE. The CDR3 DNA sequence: TGTGCCAGCAGCTACGACAGGGCCCAAGAAAAACTGTTTTTT. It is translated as CASSYDRAQEKLFF.

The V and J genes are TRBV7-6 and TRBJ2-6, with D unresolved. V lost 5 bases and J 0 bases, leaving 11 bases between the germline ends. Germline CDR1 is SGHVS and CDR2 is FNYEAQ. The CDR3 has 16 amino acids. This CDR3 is CASSPLAVSGANVLTF. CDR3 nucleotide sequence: TGTGCCAGCAGCCCCTTGGCCGTCTCTGGGGCCAACGTCCTGACTTTC.

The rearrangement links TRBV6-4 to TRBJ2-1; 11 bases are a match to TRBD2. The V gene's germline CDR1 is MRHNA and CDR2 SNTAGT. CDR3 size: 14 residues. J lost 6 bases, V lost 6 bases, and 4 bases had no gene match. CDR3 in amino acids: CASSAGTSGNEQFF. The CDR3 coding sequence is TGTGCCAGCAGCGCCGGGACTAGCGGCAATGAGCAGTTCTTC.

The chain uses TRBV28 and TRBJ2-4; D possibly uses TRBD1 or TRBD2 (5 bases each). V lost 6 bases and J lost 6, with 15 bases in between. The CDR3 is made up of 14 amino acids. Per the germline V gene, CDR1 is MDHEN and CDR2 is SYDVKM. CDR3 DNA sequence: TGTGCCAGCAGCGGATTGGTAGGGACAAACATTCAGTACTTC. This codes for CASSGLVGTNIQYF.

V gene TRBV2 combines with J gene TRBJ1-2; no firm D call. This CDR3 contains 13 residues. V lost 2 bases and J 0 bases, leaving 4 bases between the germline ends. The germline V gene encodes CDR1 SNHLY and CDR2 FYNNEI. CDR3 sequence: CASSERSNYGYTF. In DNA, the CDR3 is TGTGCCAGCAGTGAACGCTCTAACTATGGCTACACCTTC.

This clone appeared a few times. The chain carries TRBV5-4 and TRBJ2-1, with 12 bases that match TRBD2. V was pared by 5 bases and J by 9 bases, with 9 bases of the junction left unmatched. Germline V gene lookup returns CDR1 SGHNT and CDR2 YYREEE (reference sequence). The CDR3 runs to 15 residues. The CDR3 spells CASSRTSGKVVEQFF. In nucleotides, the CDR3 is TGTGCCAGCAGTAGGACTAGCGGGAAGGTAGTTGAGCAGTTCTTC. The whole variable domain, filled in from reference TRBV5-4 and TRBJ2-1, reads ETGVTQSPTHLIKTRGQQVTLRCSSQSGHNTVSWYQQALGQGPQFIFQYYREEENGRGNFPPRFSGLQFPNYSSELNVNALELDDSALYLCASSRTSGKVVEQFFGPGTRLTVL.

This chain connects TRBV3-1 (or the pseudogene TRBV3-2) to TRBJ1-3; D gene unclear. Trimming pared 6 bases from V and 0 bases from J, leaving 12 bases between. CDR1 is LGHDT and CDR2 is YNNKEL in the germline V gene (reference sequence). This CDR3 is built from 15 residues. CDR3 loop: CASSLGASSGNTIYF. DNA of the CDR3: TGTGCCAGCAGTCTCGGAGCGAGCTCTGGAAACACCATATATTTT.

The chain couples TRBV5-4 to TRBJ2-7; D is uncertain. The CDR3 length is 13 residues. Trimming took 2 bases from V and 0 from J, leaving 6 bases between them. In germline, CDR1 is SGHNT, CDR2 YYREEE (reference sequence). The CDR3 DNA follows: TGTGCCAGCAGCTTTGTGAGCTCCTACGAGCAGTACTTC. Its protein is CASSFVSSYEQYF.

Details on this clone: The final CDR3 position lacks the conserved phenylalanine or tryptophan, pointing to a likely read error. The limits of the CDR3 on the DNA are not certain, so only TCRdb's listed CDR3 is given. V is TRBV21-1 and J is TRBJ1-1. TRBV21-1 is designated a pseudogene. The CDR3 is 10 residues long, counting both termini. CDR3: CASSKRTTRP.

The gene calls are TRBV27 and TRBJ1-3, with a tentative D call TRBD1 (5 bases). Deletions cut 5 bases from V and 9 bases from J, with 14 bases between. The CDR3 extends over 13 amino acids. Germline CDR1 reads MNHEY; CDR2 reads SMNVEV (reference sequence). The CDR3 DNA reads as TGTGCCAGCAGTAGCCGGACAACCAGCACCATATATTTT. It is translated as CASSSRTTSTIYF.

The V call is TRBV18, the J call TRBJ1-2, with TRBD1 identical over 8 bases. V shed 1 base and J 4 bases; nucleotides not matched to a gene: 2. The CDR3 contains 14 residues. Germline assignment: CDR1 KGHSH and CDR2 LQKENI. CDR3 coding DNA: TGTGCCAGCTCACCACTCGACAGGGGCTATGGCTACACCTTC. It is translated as CASSPLDRGYGYTF.

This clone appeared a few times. The CDR3 loop reads CASRRDRQETQYF. CDR3 nucleotides: TGTGCCAGCAGGCGGGACAGACAAGAGACCCAGTACTTC. The genes are TRBV2 and TRBJ2-5; possible D gene TRBD1, 7 bases. The CDR3 consists of 13 residues. The germline V gene has CDR1 SNHLY and CDR2 FYNNEI. V was clipped by 6 bases and J by 2 bases, with 10 bases between them. Complete variable domain (other parts from reference TRBV2 and TRBJ2-5): EPEVTQTPSHQVTQMGQEVILRCVPISNHLYFYWYRQILGQKVEFLVSFYNNEISEKSEIFDDQFSVERPDGSNFTLKIRSTKLEDSAMYFCASRRDRQETQYFGPGTRLLVL.

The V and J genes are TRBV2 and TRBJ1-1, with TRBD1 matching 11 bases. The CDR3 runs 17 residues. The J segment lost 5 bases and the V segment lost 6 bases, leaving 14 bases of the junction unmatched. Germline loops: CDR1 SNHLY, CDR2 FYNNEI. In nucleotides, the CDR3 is TGTGCCAGCAGCGGATGGGACCAGGGACAGGGGGGTACTGAAGCTTTCTTT. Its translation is CASSGWDQGQGGTEAFF.

CDR3 sequence (DNA): TGTGCCAGCAGTTTCAAGTCGAGAGAGGGAGGAGGCATTCAGTACTTC. This encodes CASSFKSREGGGIQYF. The J gene is TRBJ2-4, the V gene TRBV6-2 or TRBV6-3; a possible D gene is TRBD2 (6 bases). Per the germline V gene, CDR1 is MNHEY and CDR2 is SVGEGT. V gave up 4 bases and J gave up 9 bases, with 22 bases separating them. This CDR3 contains 16 residues.

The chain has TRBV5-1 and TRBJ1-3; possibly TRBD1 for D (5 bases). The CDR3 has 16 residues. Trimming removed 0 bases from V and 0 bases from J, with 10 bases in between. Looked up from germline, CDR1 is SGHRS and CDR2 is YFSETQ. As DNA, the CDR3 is TGCGCCAGCAGCTTGGAGGGACGGTTCTCTGGAAACACCATATATTTT. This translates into CASSLEGRFSGNTIYF.

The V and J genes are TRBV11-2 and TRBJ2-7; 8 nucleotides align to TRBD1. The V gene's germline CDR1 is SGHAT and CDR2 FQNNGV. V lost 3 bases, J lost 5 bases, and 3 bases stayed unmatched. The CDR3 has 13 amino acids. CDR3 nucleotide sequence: TGTGCCAGCAGCTTCGGACAGGGCGACGAGCAGTACTTC. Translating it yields CASSFGQGDEQYF.

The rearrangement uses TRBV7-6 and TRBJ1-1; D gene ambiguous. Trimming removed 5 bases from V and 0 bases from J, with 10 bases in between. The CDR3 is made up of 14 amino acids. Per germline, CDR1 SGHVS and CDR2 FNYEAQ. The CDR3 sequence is CASSPGNMNTEAFF. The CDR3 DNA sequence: TGTGCCAGCAGCCCCGGGAACATGAACACTGAAGCTTTCTTT.

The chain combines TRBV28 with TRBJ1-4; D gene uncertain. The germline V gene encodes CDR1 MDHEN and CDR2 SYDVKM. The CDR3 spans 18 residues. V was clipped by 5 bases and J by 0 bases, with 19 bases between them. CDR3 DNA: TGTGCCAGCAGTCCCCTCCCCCTCGTTGAAACAACTAATGAAAAACTGTTTTTT. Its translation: CASSPLPLVETTNEKLFF.

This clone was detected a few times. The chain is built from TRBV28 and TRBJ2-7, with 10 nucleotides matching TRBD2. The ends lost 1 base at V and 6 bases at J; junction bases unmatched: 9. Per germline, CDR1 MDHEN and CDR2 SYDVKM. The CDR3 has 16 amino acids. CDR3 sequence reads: CASSLYLASGSSEQYF. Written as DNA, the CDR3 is TGTGCCAGCAGTTTATATCTGGCTAGCGGGAGTTCCGAGCAGTACTTC.

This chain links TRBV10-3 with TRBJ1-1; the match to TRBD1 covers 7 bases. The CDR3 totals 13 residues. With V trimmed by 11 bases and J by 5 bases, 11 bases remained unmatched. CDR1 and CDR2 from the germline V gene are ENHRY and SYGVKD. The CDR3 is CAGATGPQTEAFF. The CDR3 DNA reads TGTGCCGGCGCGACAGGGCCTCAGACTGAAGCTTTCTTT.

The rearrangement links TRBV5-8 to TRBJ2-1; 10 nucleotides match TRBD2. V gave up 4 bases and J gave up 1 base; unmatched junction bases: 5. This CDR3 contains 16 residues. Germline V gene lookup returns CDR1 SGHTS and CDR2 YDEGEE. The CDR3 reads CASSLRLAGSYNEQFF. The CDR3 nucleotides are TGTGCCAGCAGCCTCAGACTAGCGGGTTCCTACAATGAGCAGTTCTTC.